The 22 T cell receptor beta chains below all came from one sample that was sequenced in a study of T cell clusters in autoimmune cytopenias. Each sample's input was about 250 ng genomic DNA, about 38,000 genome equivalents. One tube held mixed TRB-A and TRB-B primer pools for touch-down PCR. Reanalyzing the multiplex PCR reads, TCRdb keeps one entry per CDR3 protein, without DNA. The sample holds about 14,000 distinct CDR3 sequences. These data were likewise used in another study, on T cell repertoires in aging, cancer and after chemotherapy.

Sequenced input: peripheral blood. The receptors stem from a human donor in good health.

V and J are TRBV6-2 or TRBV6-3 and TRBJ1-4. The CDR3 runs to 15 residues. Germline V gives CDR1 MNHEY, CDR2 SVGEGT. CDR3 region: CASSRTGATNEKLFF.

The chain combines TRBV19 with TRBJ1-5. The germline V gene encodes CDR1 LNHDA and CDR2 SQIVND (reference sequence). This CDR3 spans 15 amino acids. This CDR3 reads CASSIGHISNQPQHF.

This rearrangement joins TRBV19 to TRBJ2-7; TCRdb gives TRBD2 as the D gene, but with no DNA this cannot be confirmed. This CDR3 comprises 15 residues. The germline V gene has CDR1 LNHDA and CDR2 SQIVND (reference sequence). CDR3 loop: CASNPRGGIHYEQYF.

The chain links TRBV12-3 or TRBV12-4 to TRBJ2-2. CDR3 size: 12 residues. The CDR3 loop reads CASSSGGWELFF.

The chain recombines TRBV10-3 with TRBJ1-4; the TRBD1 assignment by TCRdb is unverifiable without DNA. The V gene's germline CDR1 is ENHRY and CDR2 SYGVKD. This CDR3 region has 16 residues. CDR3 protein: CAISEDTGPTNEKLFF.

J is TRBJ2-7 and V is TRBV6-5; TCRdb designates TRBD1, a call that cannot be tested without DNA. CDR3 length: 16 amino acids. CDR1 and CDR2 (germline): MNHEY, SVGAGI. CDR3 amino acids: CASIRRQGQVLGEQYF.

This chain links TRBV30 with TRBJ1-2; no DNA is available, so the TRBD1 call from TCRdb remains unchecked. The CDR3 has 13 amino acids. CDR1 GTSNPN and CDR2 SVGIG come from the germline V gene (reference sequence). CDR3 sequence reads: CAWPRQENYGYTF.

The chain uses TRBV30 and TRBJ1-4. The CDR3 is made up of 12 amino acids. Germline V gene lookup returns CDR1 GTSNPN and CDR2 SVGIG (reference sequence). The CDR3 is CAWDHSGEKLFF.

V is TRBV19 and J is TRBJ2-7; the TCRdb call, TRBD1, lacks DNA for checking. Per the germline V gene, CDR1 is LNHDA and CDR2 is SQIVND (reference sequence). This CDR3 contains 15 residues. The CDR3 loop reads CASSIGSNPPYEQYF.

This chain joins TRBV30 and TRBJ2-1; the TRBD2 assignment by TCRdb is unverifiable without DNA. CDR1 and CDR2 from the germline V gene are GTSNPN and SVGIG (reference sequence). The CDR3 is made up of 15 amino acids. The CDR3 sequence: CAWSVARGGANEQFF.

The chain has TRBV6-5 and TRBJ2-7; TCRdb lists TRBD1, though no DNA is available to test this call. The CDR3 loop spans 14 amino acids. Germline values: CDR1 MNHEY, CDR2 SVGAGI. Here the CDR3 reads CASTESGRDGEQYF.

The V and J genes are TRBV6-6 and TRBJ2-2. Germline V lookup: CDR1 MNHNY, CDR2 SVGAGI (reference sequence). This CDR3 spans 13 amino acids. CDR3 residues: CASSYVRGGELFF.

The rearrangement joins TRBV18 to TRBJ2-3. The CDR3 sequence is 15 residues long. CDR1 and CDR2 from the germline V gene are KGHSH and LQKENI. CDR3 loop: CASSPKTASTDTQYF.

V and J are TRBV11-1 and TRBJ1-6. This CDR3 has 18 amino acids. Germline V gives CDR1 SGHAT, CDR2 FQDESV (reference sequence). The CDR3 loop is CASSLGGLLTPGNSPLHF.

The rearrangement uses TRBV12-3 or TRBV12-4 and TRBJ2-2. CDR3 size: 11 residues. The CDR3 loop is CASKYTGELFF.

The chain joins TRBV6-5 to TRBJ1-2. Germline CDR1 MNHEY, CDR2 SVGAGI. The CDR3 runs 14 residues. CDR3: CASTWTAGFYGYTF.

This clonotype counts as medium-sized by frequency. This rearrangement joins TRBV29-1 to TRBJ2-5; the TCRdb call, TRBD1, lacks DNA for checking. The CDR3 extends over 12 amino acids. Germline values: CDR1 SQVTM, CDR2 ANQGSEA. CDR3 region: CSVIRQGETQYF.

This chain uses TRBV5-3 with TRBJ1-2. TRBV5-3 is marked as an open reading frame, function uncertain. This CDR3 has 13 residues. The CDR3 reads CARSPDGFYGYTF.

V gene TRBV6-2 or TRBV6-3 combines with J gene TRBJ2-7. This CDR3 spans 11 amino acids. CDR1 MNHEY and CDR2 SVGEGT come from the germline V gene. The CDR3 here is CATWTRDEQYF.

The CDR3 loop is CASSIKAVGTEAFF. This chain joins TRBV19 and TRBJ1-1. CDR3 length: 14 residues. From germline, CDR1 is LNHDA and CDR2 SQIVND (reference sequence).

The chain is built from TRBV11-3 and TRBJ2-5; the D call from TCRdb, TRBD1, cannot be confirmed without DNA. CDR1 and CDR2 (germline): SGHNT, YENEEA. The CDR3 runs 14 residues. The CDR3 region is CASSLGMGVGTQYF.

The chain carries TRBV29-1 and TRBJ1-4; there is no DNA to check the TCRdb D call of TRBD1. This CDR3 contains 13 residues. Per the germline V gene, CDR1 is SQVTM and CDR2 is ANQGSEA. CDR3 protein: CSAQTGPGEKLFF.